These T cell receptor beta chains were read from a single sample in a study of immune evolution from preneoplasia to lung adenocarcinoma. The repertoire was sequenced with immunoSEQ multiplex PCR; TCRdb's copy has only in-frame clones and lacks some. Among roughly 2,800 clones listed, around 90% were seen once. Sequencing input: FFPE adjacent normal lung tissue. These receptors all come from a person aged 70 to 79 with lung adenocarcinoma. CDR3s include the opening cysteine and the closing phenylalanine or tryptophan. The D gene is left open where the match is weak. Clone size is given for some rows only: seen once, a few or many times, or a class if the clone is expanded.

v_gene	j_gene	d_gene	abundance	CDR3aa	CDR3nt
TRBV30	TRBJ1-1	NA	NA	CAWSVGPTGTVTEAFF	TGTGCCTGGAGTGTAGGCCCAACGGGTACGGTCACTGAAGCTTTCTTT
TRBV2	TRBJ2-7	NA	NA	CASGEGQSFYEQYF	TGTGCCAGCGGGGAAGGACAGAGCTTCTACGAGCAGTACTTC
TRBV4-1	TRBJ2-7	TRBD2	NA	CASSQVLGQVGGDEQYF	TGCGCCAGCAGCCAAGTTCTCGGGCAGGTGGGGGGGGACGAGCAGTACTTC
TRBV6-1	TRBJ1-2	NA	NA	CASTLDSNYGYTF	TGTGCCAGCACCTTGGACAGTAACTATGGCTACACCTTC
TRBV7-9	TRBJ2-1	TRBD2	NA	CASSSTSGSHNEQFF	TGTGCCAGCAGCTCGACTAGCGGCTCTCACAATGAGCAGTTCTTC
TRBV7-2	TRBJ2-1	TRBD2	large	CASSRTSGREGDEQFF	TGTGCCAGCAGCAGGACTAGCGGAAGAGAGGGAGATGAGCAGTTCTTC
TRBV6-6	TRBJ2-5	NA	once	CASMRGQQETQYF	TGTGCCAGCATGCGGGGACAGCAAGAGACCCAGTACTTC
TRBV2	TRBJ1-2	TRBD1	NA	CASSPGTGGGSYGYTF	TGTGCCAGCAGTCCCGGGACAGGGGGCGGGAGCTATGGCTACACCTTC
TRBV25-1	TRBJ1-1	NA	NA	CASSEFFRGENTEAFF	TGTGCCAGCAGTGAATTTTTCCGGGGAGAGAACACTGAAGCTTTCTTT
TRBV7-9	TRBJ1-4	TRBD1	NA	CASSLEQGVNEKLFF	TGTGCCAGCAGCTTGGAACAGGGGGTTAATGAAAAACTGTTTTTT
TRBV7-9	TRBJ2-2	NA	few	CASSLDSLTGELFF	TGTGCCAGCAGCTTAGATTCGCTTACCGGGGAGCTGTTTTTT
TRBV5-5	TRBJ1-1	NA	once	CASSLAGPTMNTEAFF	TGTGCCAGCAGCTTGGCAGGGCCCACCATGAACACTGAAGCTTTCTTT
TRBV9	TRBJ1-1	TRBD1	NA	CASSVSGTGFTEAFF	TGTGCCAGCAGCGTTTCCGGGACAGGGTTCACTGAAGCTTTCTTT
TRBV7-3	TRBJ2-2	NA	NA	CASSLQGPHTGELFF	TGTGCCAGCAGCTTACAGGGACCCCACACCGGGGAGCTGTTTTTT
TRBV4-2	TRBJ1-5	NA	NA	CASSPDLNQPQHF	TGTGCCAGCAGCCCAGACCTTAATCAGCCCCAGCATTTT
TRBV28	TRBJ1-5	NA	NA	CASTLGDSQPQHF	TGTGCCAGCACCTTGGGGGATTCTCAGCCCCAGCATTTT
TRBV28	TRBJ2-7	TRBD1	once	CASSDRDRVYEQYF	TGTGCCAGCAGTGACCGGGACAGGGTCTACGAGCAGTACTTC
TRBV5-1	TRBJ2-7	TRBD2	NA	CASSLGSGGASSYEQYF	TGCGCCAGCAGCTTGGGTAGCGGGGGCGCGAGCTCCTACGAGCAGTACTTC
TRBV5-4	TRBJ2-1	NA	NA	CASSSTVNNEQFF	TGTGCCAGCAGTTCCACAGTGAACAATGAGCAGTTCTTC
TRBV12-5	TRBJ2-3	NA	NA	CASGSGQSTDTQYF	TGTGCTAGTGGTTCAGGACAGAGCACAGATACGCAGTATTTT
TRBV2	TRBJ1-4	TRBD1	few	CASNWDRQNNEKLFF	TGTGCCAGCAACTGGGACAGGCAAAATAATGAAAAACTGTTTTTT
TRBV27	TRBJ2-2	TRBD2	NA	CASSLRTSGGGRAGELFF	TGTGCCAGCAGTTTACGGACTAGCGGGGGGGGGCGCGCCGGGGAGCTGTTTTTT
TRBV5-1	TRBJ1-4	TRBD1	once	CASSRTGTGGGSEKLFF	TGCGCCAGCAGCCGGACCGGGACAGGGGGCGGCAGTGAAAAACTGTTTTTT
TRBV30	TRBJ2-1	TRBD1	NA	CAWSLTGVGEQFF	TGTGCCTGGAGTCTCACAGGGGTAGGTGAGCAGTTCTTC
TRBV30	TRBJ2-6	NA	NA	CAGTRGSGANVLTF	TGTGCCGGGACCCGGGGCTCTGGGGCCAACGTCCTGACTTTC
TRBV6-1	TRBJ1-2	NA	NA	CASSVGVGTGCF	NA
TRBV6-5	TRBJ1-3	NA	NA	CASSYSRGPSGNTIYF	TGTGCCAGCAGTTACTCTCGGGGGCCATCTGGAAACACCATATATTTT
TRBV25-1	TRBJ1-2	TRBD1	NA	CASYTGTGADGYTF	TGTGCCAGCTATACCGGGACAGGGGCCGATGGCTACACCTTC
TRBV30	TRBJ2-3	NA	NA	CAWSGGTDTQYF	TGTGCCTGGAGTGGCGGGACAGATACGCAGTATTTT
TRBV7-9	TRBJ1-1	NA	NA	CASSLVLNTEAFF	TGTGCCAGCAGCTTAGTTCTGAACACTGAAGCTTTCTTT
TRBV30	TRBJ2-6	TRBD1	NA	CAWRAGTGLSGANVLTF	TGTGCCTGGAGGGCCGGGACAGGGCTCTCTGGGGCCAACGTCCTGACTTTC
TRBV2	TRBJ1-1	NA	NA	CARAGFRAFF	TGTGCCAGAGCGGGGTTTAGGGCTTTCTTT
TRBV5-6	TRBJ1-5	NA	NA	CASSSSGHGFTQPQHF	TGTGCCAGCAGCTCCTCGGGACACGGGTTTACTCAGCCCCAGCATTTT
TRBV5-8	TRBJ1-1	NA	NA	CASSLMENTEAFF	TGTGCCAGCAGCTTGATGGAGAACACTGAAGCTTTCTTT
TRBV7-9	TRBJ2-2	TRBD1	NA	CASSRTGNTGELFF	TGTGCCAGCAGCCGGACAGGGAACACCGGGGAGCTGTTTTTT
TRBV23-1	TRBJ1-1	NA	once	CASSQSNRPMNTEAFF	TGCGCCAGCAGTCAATCGAACAGACCCATGAACACTGAAGCTTTCTTT
TRBV29-1	TRBJ2-7	NA	once	CSVSHFQGSESYEQYF	TGCAGCGTTTCCCACTTCCAGGGGTCTGAATCCTACGAGCAGTACTTC
TRBV7-8	TRBJ1-2	NA	NA	CASSTDGQFGYTF	TGTGCCAGCAGCACAGACGGACAGTTTGGCTACACCTTC
TRBV30	TRBJ1-1	NA	NA	CAWSGLVATEAFF	TGTGCCTGGAGTGGCCTAGTTGCCACTGAAGCTTTCTTT
TRBV28	TRBJ1-2	NA	few	CASTHRYGYTF	TGTGCCAGCACTCACAGATATGGCTACACCTTC
TRBV2	TRBJ1-1	NA	NA	CASSDGVMNTEAFF	TGTGCCAGCAGTGATGGCGTTATGAACACTGAAGCTTTCTTT
TRBV9	TRBJ1-5	NA	NA	CASSVHRRSALSNQPQHF	TGTGCCAGCAGCGTACACCGGCGGTCGGCCCTTAGCAATCAGCCCCAGCATTTT
TRBV18	TRBJ1-1	NA	NA	CASSPLGNTEAFF	TGTGCCAGCTCACCATTAGGGAACACTGAAGCTTTCTTT
TRBV30	TRBJ1-5	NA	NA	CAWSPETGRSNQPQHF	TGTGCCTGGAGTCCAGAGACAGGCCGAAGCAATCAGCCCCAGCATTTT
TRBV15	TRBJ1-1	NA	NA	CATSSVMNTEAFF	TGTGCCACCAGCAGTGTCATGAACACTGAAGCTTTCTTT
TRBV7-8	TRBJ1-1	NA	once	CASSPASRGRRTEAFF	TGTGCCAGCAGCCCCGCCAGCAGGGGTAGGCGCACTGAAGCTTTCTTT